The present T cell receptor beta chain was sequenced within a study of cytomegalovirus exposure and HLA in healthy donors. About the research overall: When 350 to 500 donors were genotyped, around 77% of them were found to fall in the Caucasian-associated ancestry cluster.

PCR employed 60 Vbeta and 13 Jbeta primers. Measured with immunoSEQ multiplex PCR; TCRdb has only the in-frame clones, and not every one. The sample lists roughly 100,000 clones, over 75% occurring once. Note on this clone: What it recognizes is unknown.

Trimming cost V 2 bases and J 3 bases; bases outside gene matches: 0. The CDR3 is 15 amino acids. Germline values: CDR1 LGHNA, CDR2 YNFKEQ. Findings and limits, study-wide: V- and J-gene trimming of TCR beta was linked (in a later analysis) to a missense DCLRE1C variant.

This sequence was found in a woman aged 18-29 years in good health and CMV-seropositive. Source material: PBMCs. This sequence joins TRBV4-2 and TRBJ2-2; TRBD2 agrees at 10 bases. CDR3 protein: CASSQLAGDTGELFF. The CDR3 DNA follows: TGTGCCAGCAGCCAACTAGCGGGAGACACCGGGGAGCTGTTTTTT.